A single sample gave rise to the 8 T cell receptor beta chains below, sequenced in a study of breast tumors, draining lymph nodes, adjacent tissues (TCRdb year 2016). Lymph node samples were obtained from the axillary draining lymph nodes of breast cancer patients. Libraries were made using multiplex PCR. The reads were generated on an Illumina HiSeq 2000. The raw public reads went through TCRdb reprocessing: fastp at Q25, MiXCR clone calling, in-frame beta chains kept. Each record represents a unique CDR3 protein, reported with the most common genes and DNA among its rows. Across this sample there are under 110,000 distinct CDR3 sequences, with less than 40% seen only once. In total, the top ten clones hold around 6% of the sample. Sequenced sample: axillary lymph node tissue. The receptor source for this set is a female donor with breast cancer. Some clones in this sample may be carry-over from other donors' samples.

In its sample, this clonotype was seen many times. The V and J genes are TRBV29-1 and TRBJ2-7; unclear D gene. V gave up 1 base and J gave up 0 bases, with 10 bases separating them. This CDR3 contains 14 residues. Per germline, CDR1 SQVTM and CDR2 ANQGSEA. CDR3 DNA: TGCAGCGTTGAAGGGACGGAAAGCTCCTACGAGCAGTACTTC. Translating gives CSVEGTESSYEQYF.

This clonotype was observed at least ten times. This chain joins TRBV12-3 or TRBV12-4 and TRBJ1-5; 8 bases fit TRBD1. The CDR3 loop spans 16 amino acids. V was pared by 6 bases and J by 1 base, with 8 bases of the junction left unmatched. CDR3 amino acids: CASRPTGGRSNQPQHF. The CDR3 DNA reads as TGTGCCAGCAGACCTACAGGGGGTAGAAGCAATCAGCCCCAGCATTTT.

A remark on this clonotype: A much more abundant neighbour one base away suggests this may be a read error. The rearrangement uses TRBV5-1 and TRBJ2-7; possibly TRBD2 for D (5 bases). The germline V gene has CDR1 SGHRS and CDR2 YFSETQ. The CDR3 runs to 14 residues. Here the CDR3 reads CASNLEGLKNEQYF. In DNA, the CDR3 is TGCGCCAGCAACTTGGAAGGACTCAAAAACGAGCAGTACTTC.

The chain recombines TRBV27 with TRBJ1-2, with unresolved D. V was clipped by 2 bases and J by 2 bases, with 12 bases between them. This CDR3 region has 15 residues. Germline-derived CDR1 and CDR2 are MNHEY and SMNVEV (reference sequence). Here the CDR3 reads CASSLSGNYNYGYTF. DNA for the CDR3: TGTGCCAGCAGTTTAAGCGGAAACTACAACTATGGCTACACCTTC.

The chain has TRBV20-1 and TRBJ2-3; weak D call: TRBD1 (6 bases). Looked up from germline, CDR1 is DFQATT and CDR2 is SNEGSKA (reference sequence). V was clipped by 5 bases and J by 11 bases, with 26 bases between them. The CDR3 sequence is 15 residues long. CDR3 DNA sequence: TGCAGTGCTCCCTCCGGGGCATGGGACACCGGGGAGCAGTATTTT. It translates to CSAPSGAWDTGEQYF.

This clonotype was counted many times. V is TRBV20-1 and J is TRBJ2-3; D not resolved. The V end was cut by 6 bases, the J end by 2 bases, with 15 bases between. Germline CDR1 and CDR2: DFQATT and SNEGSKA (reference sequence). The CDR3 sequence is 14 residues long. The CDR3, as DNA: TGCAGTGCCGCCCGGCAGATAAACACAGATACGCAGTATTTT. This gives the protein CSAARQINTDTQYF.

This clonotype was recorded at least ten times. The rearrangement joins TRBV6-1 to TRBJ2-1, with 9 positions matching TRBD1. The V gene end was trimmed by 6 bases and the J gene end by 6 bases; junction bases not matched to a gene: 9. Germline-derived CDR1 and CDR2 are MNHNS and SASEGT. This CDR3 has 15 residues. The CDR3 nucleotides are TGTGCCAGCAGGCCCCCGGGACAGGGTGCCAATGAGCAGTTCTTC. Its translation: CASRPPGQGANEQFF.

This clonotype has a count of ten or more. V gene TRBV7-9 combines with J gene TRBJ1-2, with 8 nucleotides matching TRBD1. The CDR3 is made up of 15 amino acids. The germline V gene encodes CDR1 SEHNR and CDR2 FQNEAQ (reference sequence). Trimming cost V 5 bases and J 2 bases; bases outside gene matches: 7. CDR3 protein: CASSLGQGLNYGYTF. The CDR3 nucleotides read TGTGCCAGCAGCCTAGGACAGGGACTCAACTATGGCTACACCTTC.